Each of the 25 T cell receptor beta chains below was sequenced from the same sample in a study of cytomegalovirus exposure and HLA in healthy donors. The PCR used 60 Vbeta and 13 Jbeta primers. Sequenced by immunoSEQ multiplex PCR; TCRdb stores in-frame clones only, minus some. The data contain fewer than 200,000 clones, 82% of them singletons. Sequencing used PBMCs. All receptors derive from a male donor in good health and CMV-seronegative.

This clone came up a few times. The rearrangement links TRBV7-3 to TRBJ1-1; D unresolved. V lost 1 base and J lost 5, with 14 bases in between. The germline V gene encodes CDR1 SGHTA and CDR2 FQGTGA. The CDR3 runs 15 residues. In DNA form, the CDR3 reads TGTGCCAGCAGCTTAATGTCTAAACCACCAACTGAAGCTTTCTTT. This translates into CASSLMSKPPTEAFF.

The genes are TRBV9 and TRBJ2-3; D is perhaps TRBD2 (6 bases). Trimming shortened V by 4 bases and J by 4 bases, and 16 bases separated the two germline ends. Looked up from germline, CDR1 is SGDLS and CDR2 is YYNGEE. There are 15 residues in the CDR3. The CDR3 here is CASSPRLVQSDTQYF. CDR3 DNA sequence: TGTGCCAGCAGCCCACGACTAGTCCAGTCAGATACGCAGTATTTT. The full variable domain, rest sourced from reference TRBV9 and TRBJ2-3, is DSGVTQTPKHLITATGQRVTLRCSPRSGDLSVYWYQQSLDQGLQFLIQYYNGEERAKGNILERFSAQQFPDLHSELNLSSLELGDSALYFCASSPRLVQSDTQYFGPGTRLTVL.

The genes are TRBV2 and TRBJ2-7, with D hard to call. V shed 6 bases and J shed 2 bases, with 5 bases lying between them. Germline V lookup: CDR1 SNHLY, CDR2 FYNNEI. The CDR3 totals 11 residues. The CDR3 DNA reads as TGTGCCAGCAGCCAAACCTACGAGCAGTACTTC. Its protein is CASSQTYEQYF. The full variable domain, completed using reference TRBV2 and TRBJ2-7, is EPEVTQTPSHQVTQMGQEVILRCVPISNHLYFYWYRQILGQKVEFLVSFYNNEISEKSEIFDDQFSVERPDGSNFTLKIRSTKLEDSAMYFCASSQTYEQYFGPGTRLTVT.

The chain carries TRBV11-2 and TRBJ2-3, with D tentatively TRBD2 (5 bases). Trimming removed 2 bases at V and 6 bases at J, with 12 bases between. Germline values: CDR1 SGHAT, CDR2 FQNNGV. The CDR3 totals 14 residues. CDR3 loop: CASSLLLDTDTQYF. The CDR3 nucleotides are TGTGCCAGCAGCTTATTACTAGACACCGATACGCAGTATTTT. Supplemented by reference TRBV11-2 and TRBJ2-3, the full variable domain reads EAGVAQSPRYKIIEKRQSVAFWCNPISGHATLYWYQQILGQGPKLLIQFQNNGVVDDSQLPKDRFSAERLKGVDSTLKIQPAKLEDSAVYLCASSLLLDTDTQYFGPGTRLTVL.

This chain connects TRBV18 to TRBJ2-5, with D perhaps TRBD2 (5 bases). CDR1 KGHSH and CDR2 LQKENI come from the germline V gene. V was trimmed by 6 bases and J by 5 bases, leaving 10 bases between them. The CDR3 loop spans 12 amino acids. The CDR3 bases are TGTGCCAGCTCCCTAACTAGGGAGACCCAGTACTTC. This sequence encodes CASSLTRETQYF.

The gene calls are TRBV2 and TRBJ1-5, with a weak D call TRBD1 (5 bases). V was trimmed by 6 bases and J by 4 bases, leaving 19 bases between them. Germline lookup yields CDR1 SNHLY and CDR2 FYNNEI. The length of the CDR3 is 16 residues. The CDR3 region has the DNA TGTGCCAGCAGGGGGGGGATAAGCTCGTATAATCAGCCCCAGCATTTT. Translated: CASRGGISSYNQPQHF. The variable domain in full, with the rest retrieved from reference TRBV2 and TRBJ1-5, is EPEVTQTPSHQVTQMGQEVILRCVPISNHLYFYWYRQILGQKVEFLVSFYNNEISEKSEIFDDQFSVERPDGSNFTLKIRSTKLEDSAMYFCASRGGISSYNQPQHFGDGTRLSIL.

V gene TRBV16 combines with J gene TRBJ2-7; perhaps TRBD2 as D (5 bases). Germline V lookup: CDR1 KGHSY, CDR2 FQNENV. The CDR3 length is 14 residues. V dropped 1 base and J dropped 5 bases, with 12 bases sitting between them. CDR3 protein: CASSQFEGPHEQYF. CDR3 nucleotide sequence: TGTGCCAGCAGCCAATTTGAGGGTCCACACGAGCAGTACTTC.

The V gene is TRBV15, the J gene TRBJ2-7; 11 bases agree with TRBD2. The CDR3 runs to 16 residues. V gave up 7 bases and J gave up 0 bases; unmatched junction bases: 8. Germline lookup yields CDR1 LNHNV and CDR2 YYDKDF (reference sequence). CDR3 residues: CATNSGSGRASYEQYF. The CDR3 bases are TGTGCCACCAACAGTGGTAGCGGGAGGGCCTCCTACGAGCAGTACTTC.

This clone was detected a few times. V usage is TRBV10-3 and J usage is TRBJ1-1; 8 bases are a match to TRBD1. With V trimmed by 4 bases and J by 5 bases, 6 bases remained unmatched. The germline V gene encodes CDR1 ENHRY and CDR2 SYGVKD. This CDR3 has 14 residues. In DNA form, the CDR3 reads TGTGCCATCAGTGGAACGACAGGGGAAACTGAAGCTTTCTTT. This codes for CAISGTTGETEAFF.

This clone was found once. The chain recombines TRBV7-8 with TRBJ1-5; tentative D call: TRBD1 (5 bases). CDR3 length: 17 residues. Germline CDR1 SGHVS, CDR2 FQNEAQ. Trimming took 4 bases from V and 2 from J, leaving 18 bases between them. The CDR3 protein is CASSSLGRVSGNQPQHF. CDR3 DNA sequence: TGTGCCAGCAGCTCCCTAGGCAGGGTTTCCGGCAATCAGCCCCAGCATTTT. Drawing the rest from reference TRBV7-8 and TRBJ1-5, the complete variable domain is GAGVSQSPRYKVAKRGQDVALRCDPISGHVSLFWYQQALGQGPEFLTYFQNEAQLDKSGLPSDRFFAERPEGSVSTLKIQRTQQEDSAVYLCASSSLGRVSGNQPQHFGDGTRLSIL.

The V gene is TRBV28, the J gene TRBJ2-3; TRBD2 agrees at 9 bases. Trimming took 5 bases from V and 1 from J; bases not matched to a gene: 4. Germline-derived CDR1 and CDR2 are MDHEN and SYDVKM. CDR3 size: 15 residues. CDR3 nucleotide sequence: TGTGCCAGCAGTACTCCTAGCGGGGGCACAGATACGCAGTATTTT. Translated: CASSTPSGGTDTQYF.

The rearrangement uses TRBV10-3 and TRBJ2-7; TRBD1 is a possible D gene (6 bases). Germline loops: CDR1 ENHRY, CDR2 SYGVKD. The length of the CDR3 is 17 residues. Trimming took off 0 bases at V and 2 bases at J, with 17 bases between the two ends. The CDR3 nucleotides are TGTGCCATCAGTGAGTCGATAGACAGGCCTTTTCCCTACGAGCAGTACTTC. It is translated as CAISESIDRPFPYEQYF.

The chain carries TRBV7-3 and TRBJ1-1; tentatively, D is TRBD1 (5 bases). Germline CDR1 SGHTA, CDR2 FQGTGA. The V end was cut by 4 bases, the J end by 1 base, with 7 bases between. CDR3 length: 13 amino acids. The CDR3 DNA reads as TGTGCCAGCAGCTACGACAGGAACACTGAAGCTTTCTTT. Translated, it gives CASSYDRNTEAFF.

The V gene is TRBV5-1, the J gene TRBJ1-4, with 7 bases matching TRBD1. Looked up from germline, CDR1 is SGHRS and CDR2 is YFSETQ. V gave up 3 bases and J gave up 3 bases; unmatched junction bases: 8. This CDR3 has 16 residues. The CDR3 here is CASSWGTGAANEKLFF. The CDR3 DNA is TGCGCCAGCAGCTGGGGTACAGGGGCGGCTAATGAAAAACTGTTTTTT.

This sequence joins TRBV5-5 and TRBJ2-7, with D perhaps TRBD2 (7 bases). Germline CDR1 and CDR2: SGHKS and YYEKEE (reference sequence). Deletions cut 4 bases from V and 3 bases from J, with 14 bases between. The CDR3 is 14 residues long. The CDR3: CASSGVGGGYEQYF. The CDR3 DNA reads TGTGCCAGCAGCGGGGTAGGGGGGGGCTACGAGCAGTACTTC. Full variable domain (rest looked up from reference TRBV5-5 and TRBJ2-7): DAGVTQSPTHLIKTRGQQVTLRCSPISGHKSVSWYQQVLGQGPQFIFQYYEKEERGRGNFPDRFSARQFPNYSSELNVNALLLGDSALYLCASSGVGGGYEQYFGPGTRLTVT.

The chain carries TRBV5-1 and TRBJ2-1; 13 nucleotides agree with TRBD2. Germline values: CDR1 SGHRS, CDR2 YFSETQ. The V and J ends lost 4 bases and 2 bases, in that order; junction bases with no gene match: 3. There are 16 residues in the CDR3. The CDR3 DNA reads TGCGCCAGCAGCCTGGGACTAGCGGGGCCCTACAATGAGCAGTTCTTC. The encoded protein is CASSLGLAGPYNEQFF.

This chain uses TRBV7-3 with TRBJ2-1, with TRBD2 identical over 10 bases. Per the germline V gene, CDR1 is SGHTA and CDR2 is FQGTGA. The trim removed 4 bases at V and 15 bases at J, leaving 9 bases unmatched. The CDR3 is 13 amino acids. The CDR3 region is CASSSQREGSPFF. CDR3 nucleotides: TGTGCCAGCAGCTCCCAGCGGGAGGGCTCGCCGTTCTTC.

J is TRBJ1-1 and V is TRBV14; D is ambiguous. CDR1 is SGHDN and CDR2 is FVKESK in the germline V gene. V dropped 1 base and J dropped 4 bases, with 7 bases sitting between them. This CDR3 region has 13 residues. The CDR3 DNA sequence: TGTGCCAGCAGCCAAGGGCTAGTCACTGAAGCTTTCTTT. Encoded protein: CASSQGLVTEAFF.

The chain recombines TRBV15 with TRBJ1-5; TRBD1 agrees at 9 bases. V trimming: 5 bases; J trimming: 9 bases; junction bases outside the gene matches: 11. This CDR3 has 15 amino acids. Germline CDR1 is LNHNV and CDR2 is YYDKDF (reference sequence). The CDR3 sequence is CATSFRQGGSWPQHF. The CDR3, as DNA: TGTGCCACCAGCTTCAGACAGGGGGGGAGTTGGCCCCAGCATTTT.

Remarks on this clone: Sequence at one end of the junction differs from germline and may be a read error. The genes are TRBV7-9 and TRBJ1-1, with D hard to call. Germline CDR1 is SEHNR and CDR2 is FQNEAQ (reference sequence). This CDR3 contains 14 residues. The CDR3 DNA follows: TGTGCCGGCAGCTCCACACCGGCGAGGTCTGAAGCTTTCTTT. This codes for CAGSSTPARSEAFF.

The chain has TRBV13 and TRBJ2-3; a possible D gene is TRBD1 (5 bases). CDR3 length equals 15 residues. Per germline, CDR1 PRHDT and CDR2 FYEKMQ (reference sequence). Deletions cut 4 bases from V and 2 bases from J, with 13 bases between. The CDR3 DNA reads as TGTGCCAGCAGCTATTCCAGGGATGTCACAGATACGCAGTATTTT. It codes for CASSYSRDVTDTQYF.

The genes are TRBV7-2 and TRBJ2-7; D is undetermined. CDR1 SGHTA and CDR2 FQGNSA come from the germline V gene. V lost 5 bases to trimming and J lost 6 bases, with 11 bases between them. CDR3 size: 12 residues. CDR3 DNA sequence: TGTGCCAGCAGCCGAGGTCCCCTCGAGCAGTACTTC. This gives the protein CASSRGPLEQYF.

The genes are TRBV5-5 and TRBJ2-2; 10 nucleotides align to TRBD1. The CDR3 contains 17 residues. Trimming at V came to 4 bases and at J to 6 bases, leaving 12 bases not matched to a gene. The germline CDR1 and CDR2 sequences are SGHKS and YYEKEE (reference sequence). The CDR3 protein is CASSRGHGTGAAGELFF. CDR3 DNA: TGTGCCAGCAGCCGCGGCCACGGGACAGGGGCGGCCGGGGAGCTGTTTTTT.

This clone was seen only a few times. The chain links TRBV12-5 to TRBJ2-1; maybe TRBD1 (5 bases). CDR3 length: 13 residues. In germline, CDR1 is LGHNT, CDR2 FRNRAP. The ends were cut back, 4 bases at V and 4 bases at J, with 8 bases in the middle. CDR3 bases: TGTGCTAGTGGTTCGAGACAGTACAATGAGCAGTTCTTC. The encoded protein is CASGSRQYNEQFF. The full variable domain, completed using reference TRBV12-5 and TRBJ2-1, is DARVTQTPRHKVTEMGQEVTMRCQPILGHNTVFWYRQTMMQGLELLAYFRNRAPLDDSGMPKDRFSAEMPDATLATLKIQPSEPRDSAVYFCASGSRQYNEQFFGPGTRLTVL.

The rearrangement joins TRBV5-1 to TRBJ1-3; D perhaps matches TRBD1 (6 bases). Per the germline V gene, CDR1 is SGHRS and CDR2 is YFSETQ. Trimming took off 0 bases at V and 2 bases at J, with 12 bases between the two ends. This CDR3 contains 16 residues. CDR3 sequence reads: CASSLEAGVPGNTIYF. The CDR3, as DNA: TGCGCCAGCAGCTTGGAGGCAGGGGTCCCTGGAAACACCATATATTTT.